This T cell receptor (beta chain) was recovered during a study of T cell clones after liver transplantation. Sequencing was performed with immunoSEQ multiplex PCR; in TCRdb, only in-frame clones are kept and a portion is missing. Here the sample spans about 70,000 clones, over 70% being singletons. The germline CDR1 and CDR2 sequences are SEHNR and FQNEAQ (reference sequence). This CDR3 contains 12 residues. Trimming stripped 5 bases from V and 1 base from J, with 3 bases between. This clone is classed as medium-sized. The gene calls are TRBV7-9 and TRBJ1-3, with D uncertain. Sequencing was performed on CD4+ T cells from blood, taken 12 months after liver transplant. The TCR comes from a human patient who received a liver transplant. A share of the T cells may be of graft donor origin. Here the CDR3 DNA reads TGTGCCAGCAGCGTGTCTGGAAACACCATATATTTT. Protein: CASSVSGNTIYF.